This T cell receptor beta chain was identified during a study of T cell responses to AZD1222 COVID-19 vaccine. Repertoires were generated with immunoSEQ multiplex PCR, while TCRdb's copy carries only in-frame clones and drops some. The sample lists more than 85,000 clones, about four fifths seen once, with less than 5% in the top ten. The length of the CDR3 is 16 residues. V gave up 6 bases and J gave up 6 bases, with 21 bases separating them. Germline V CDR1 and CDR2: LNHDA, SQIVND (reference sequence). This chain joins TRBV19 and TRBJ1-5; TRBD1 might be the D (5 bases). This clonotype was sampled from an adult in good health. Material: peripheral blood, obtained on day 0 of AZD1222 vaccination. CDR3: CASRSATGLGGQPQHF. In DNA, the CDR3 is TGTGCCAGTAGATCAGCCACAGGCCTCGGGGGTCAGCCCCAGCATTTT.